Listed here are 25 T cell receptor beta chains from one sample, sequenced in a study of blood T cells in healthy people across ages. Primers used in a second PCR of about 7 to 11 cycles were a sample-barcoded 5' primer and a J-beta primer mix. MiXCR, applied by TCRdb to the 5' RACE reads, yields one record per CDR3 protein. Among 800,000 to 950,000 distinct CDR3 sequences, 29% were seen once, and the ten largest hold roughly 10%. The same sample was also studied in work on T cells of mothers and their children.

The material sequenced was blood. All receptors derive from a woman aged 40 to 50 in good health.

The chain employs TRBV18 and TRBJ2-3; D not resolved. The CDR3 consists of 14 residues. Germline-derived CDR1 and CDR2 are KGHSH and LQKENI. Trimming cost V 3 bases and J 6 bases, with 13 bases left between them. The CDR3 DNA follows: TGTGCCAGCTCACCGCAATGGACCTCGGATACGCAGTATTTT. The encoded protein is CASSPQWTSDTQYF.

The chain links TRBV11-2 to TRBJ2-1, with 10 nucleotides matching TRBD2. Germline V gene data show CDR1 as SGHAT and CDR2 as FQNNGV. The ends lost 1 base at V and 7 bases at J; junction bases unmatched: 10. The CDR3 length is 17 residues. The CDR3 here is CASSLAFRAGGINEQFF. CDR3 bases: TGTGCCAGCAGCTTAGCCTTCCGAGCGGGGGGGATTAATGAGCAGTTCTTC.

Remarks on this clonotype: The junction shows a germline mismatch at one end, possibly a read error. The chain recombines TRBV7-2 with TRBJ2-1; 13 bases agree with TRBD2. This CDR3 spans 18 amino acids. Germline assignment: CDR1 SGHTA and CDR2 FQGNSA. The CDR3 reads CASSYLLGTSGTYSEQFF. DNA of the CDR3: TGTGCCAGCAGCTATCTCCTTGGGACTAGCGGGACCTACAGTGAGCAGTTCTTC.

A few counts support this clonotype. This CDR3 is CSASRTGGTGGYTF. The DNA for the CDR3 is TGCAGTGCTAGTCGTACAGGGGGCACGGGTGGCTACACCTTC. This sequence joins TRBV20-1 and TRBJ1-2, with 9 bases aligning to TRBD1. The length of the CDR3 is 14 residues. The germline CDR1 and CDR2 sequences are DFQATT and SNEGSKA (reference sequence). V lost 3 bases, J lost 7 bases, and 9 bases stayed unmatched.

The chain is built from TRBV4-1 and TRBJ2-5, with 7 nucleotides matching TRBD2. V shed 4 bases and J 11 bases; nucleotides not matched to a gene: 13. The CDR3 is made up of 14 amino acids. Germline V CDR1 and CDR2: MGHRA, YSYEKL. The CDR3 sequence: CASSLLGTNNEQYF. The CDR3 DNA sequence: TGCGCCAGCAGCCTGCTCGGGACTAACAATGAGCAGTACTTC.

This rearrangement joins TRBV4-3 to TRBJ1-1, with a tentative D call TRBD1 (6 bases). The germline V gene has CDR1 LGHNA and CDR2 YSLEER. This CDR3 has 14 amino acids. V was trimmed by 1 base and J by 10 bases, leaving 16 bases between them. The CDR3 loop is CASSQGIRDIVAFF. The CDR3 DNA reads as TGCGCCAGCAGCCAAGGAATCCGGGACATAGTAGCTTTCTTT.

This clonotype occurred many times. The CDR3 is CASSALAGGGETQYF. In nucleotides, the CDR3 is TGTGCCAGCAGCGCTCTAGCGGGGGGCGGAGAGACCCAGTACTTC. V gene TRBV9 combines with J gene TRBJ2-5, with TRBD2 matching over 11 bases. The germline V gene has CDR1 SGDLS and CDR2 YYNGEE. This CDR3 is built from 15 residues. Trimming took 3 bases from V and 4 from J; bases not matched to a gene: 5.

The V gene is TRBV18, the J gene TRBJ2-3; D gene uncertain. CDR3 size: 13 residues. V was pared by 4 bases and J by 2 bases, with 7 bases between. Looked up from germline, CDR1 is KGHSH and CDR2 is LQKENI. The CDR3 DNA follows: TGTGCCAGCTCACAGCCAATCACAGATACGCAGTATTTT. Translated: CASSQPITDTQYF.

The chain joins TRBV7-8 to TRBJ2-2; D is unclear. CDR1 and CDR2 from the germline V gene are SGHVS and FQNEAQ. V was pared by 5 bases and J by 5 bases, with 18 bases between. CDR3 length: 16 amino acids. The CDR3 sequence: CASSPRVVGRTGELFF. The CDR3 nucleotides read TGTGCCAGCAGCCCTAGGGTGGTAGGGCGAACCGGGGAGCTGTTTTTT.

The chain uses TRBV10-3 and TRBJ2-3; D uncertain. CDR3 size: 16 residues. Germline-derived CDR1 and CDR2 are ENHRY and SYGVKD. V was cut by 0 bases and J by 4 bases, with 14 bases left in between. CDR3 sequence: CAISESTVNRADTQYF. CDR3 bases: TGTGCCATCAGTGAGTCAACCGTGAACCGGGCAGATACGCAGTATTTT.

This sequence joins TRBV6-1 and TRBJ2-5; TRBD1 is a possible D gene (6 bases). Trimming cost V 7 bases and J 2 bases, with 11 bases left between them. CDR1 and CDR2 from the germline V gene are MNHNS and SASEGT. The CDR3 spans 13 residues. This chain's CDR3 is CASNRELQETQYF. CDR3 coding DNA: TGTGCCAGCAACAGGGAATTACAAGAGACCCAGTACTTC.

In regard to this clonotype: An end of the junction differs from the germline gene, which may be a read error. V and J are TRBV11-2 and TRBJ1-5, with 10 bases fitting TRBD1. The CDR3 extends over 14 amino acids. Per germline, CDR1 SGHAT and CDR2 FQNNGV. In nucleotides, the CDR3 is TGTGCCAGCAGCCAGGACAGGGGGAATCAGCCCCGGCATTTT. It translates to CASSQDRGNQPRHF.

The chain employs TRBV5-1 and TRBJ2-1; the match to TRBD2 covers 8 bases. J was trimmed by 4 bases and V by 4 bases; bases with no gene match: 7. Germline CDR1 is SGHRS and CDR2 is YFSETQ. The CDR3 length is 15 residues. DNA for the CDR3: TGCGCCAGCAGCCCGCGGGGGGCTCTTTACAATGAGCAGTTCTTC. It translates to CASSPRGALYNEQFF.

The chain employs TRBV7-6 and TRBJ1-4; unclear D gene. Deletions cut 3 bases from V and 4 bases from J, with 15 bases between. Germline lookup yields CDR1 SGHVS and CDR2 FNYEAQ. This CDR3 has 16 amino acids. In nucleotides, the CDR3 is TGTGCCAGCAGCTTTTTTCCCCAGATTGATAATGAAAAACTGTTTTTT. Residues: CASSFFPQIDNEKLFF. Combining the CDR3 with reference TRBV7-6 and TRBJ1-4 gives the whole variable domain GAGVSQSPRYKVTKRGQDVALRCDPISGHVSLYWYRQALGQGPEFLTYFNYEAQQDKSGLPNDRFSAERPEGSISTLTIQRTEQRDSAMYRCASSFFPQIDNEKLFFGSGTQLSVL.

The CDR3 spells CASSFVRDSVRETQYF. CDR3 DNA sequence: TGTGCCAGCAGTTTTGTTCGGGACAGTGTCCGAGAGACCCAGTACTTC. V gene TRBV28 combines with J gene TRBJ2-5, with 7 bases aligning to TRBD1. Germline V gives CDR1 MDHEN, CDR2 SYDVKM. The J segment lost 4 bases and the V segment lost 3 bases, leaving 11 bases of the junction unmatched. This CDR3 spans 16 amino acids.

There are a few counts of this clonotype. The chain couples TRBV5-8 to TRBJ1-2; maybe TRBD1 (5 bases). The CDR3 is 15 residues long. V was clipped by 0 bases and J by 5 bases, with 14 bases between them. Per the germline V gene, CDR1 is SGHTS and CDR2 is YDEGEE. In DNA form, the CDR3 reads TGTGCCAGCAGCTTGGCCTCAGGGTTCTCGTATGGCTACACCTTC. It yields the protein CASSLASGFSYGYTF.

This clonotype was seen a handful of times. The rearrangement links TRBV7-2 to TRBJ1-2, with no clear D. Trimming cost V 4 bases and J 1 base, with 10 bases left between them. In germline, CDR1 is SGHTA, CDR2 FQGNSA. This CDR3 comprises 14 residues. The CDR3 nucleotides read TGTGCCAGCAGCTCTCCCTTGGTTAACTATGGCTACACCTTC. Residues: CASSSPLVNYGYTF.

This clonotype showed up just a few times. The V call is TRBV4-1, the J call TRBJ2-5, with 9 bases identical to TRBD2. Germline CDR1 MGHRA, CDR2 YSYEKL. V shed 0 bases, J shed 1 base, and the junction held 6 bases outside the gene matches. This CDR3 region has 17 residues. The CDR3 spells CASSQDERAGGQETQYF. The CDR3 DNA sequence: TGCGCCAGCAGCCAAGATGAGCGAGCGGGGGGCCAAGAGACCCAGTACTTC.

The rearrangement links TRBV28 to TRBJ1-2; D possibly corresponds to TRBD1 (5 bases). CDR1 and CDR2 (germline): MDHEN, SYDVKM. Trimming took off 5 bases at V and 6 bases at J, with 19 bases between the two ends. This CDR3 is 15 amino acids long. In DNA form, the CDR3 reads TGTGCCAGCAGTCCAGTGGGCCTCAGGGTTAATGGCTACACCTTC. It codes for CASSPVGLRVNGYTF.

On this clonotype itself: With a much larger clone just one base away, this may be a read error. The final CDR3 position lacks the conserved phenylalanine or tryptophan, pointing to a likely read error. The chain links TRBV20-1 to TRBJ2-6; 8 bases are a match to TRBD1. Looked up from germline, CDR1 is DFQATT and CDR2 is SNEGSKA (reference sequence). CDR3 length equals 15 residues. V was pared by 3 bases and J by 0 bases, with 1 base of the junction left unmatched. CDR3 coding DNA: TGCAGTGCTAGGGACAGGGTCTCTGGGGCCAACGTCCTGACTCTC. Translated: CSARDRVSGANVLTL.

This rearrangement joins TRBV14 to TRBJ2-5; D call uncertain. The DNA end lines up better with TRBJ2-7; the J call may be wrong. The CDR3 is 13 residues long. Germline V gene data show CDR1 as SGHDN and CDR2 as FVKESK. CDR3 nucleotide sequence: TGTGCCAGCAGCCAAGCCTACCGTTCCGAGCAGTACTTC. Translated, it gives CASSQAYRSEQYF.

This rearrangement joins TRBV7-2 to TRBJ1-5; no definite D call. The CDR3 sequence is 15 residues long. Trimming left V 5 bases short and J 6 bases short, with 17 bases between. Per germline, CDR1 SGHTA and CDR2 FQGNSA. The CDR3, as DNA: TGTGCCAGCAGCAGCGGGAGGGTCGCGGGTCAGCCCCAGCATTTT. Residues: CASSSGRVAGQPQHF.

The chain has TRBV10-3 and TRBJ1-1, with 9 bases identical to TRBD1. The CDR3 spans 15 residues. Germline CDR1 is ENHRY and CDR2 is SYGVKD. Trimming took 6 bases from V and 0 from J; bases not matched to a gene: 5. CDR3 sequence (DNA): TGTGCCATCAGATTACAGGGGGCTTTGAACACTGAAGCTTTCTTT. Translated, it gives CAIRLQGALNTEAFF.

This clonotype has just a few counts. The chain combines TRBV6-6 with TRBJ1-1; tentatively, D is TRBD1 (5 bases). This CDR3 contains 13 residues. V was cut by 0 bases and J by 6 bases, with 8 bases left in between. Looked up from germline, CDR1 is MNHNY and CDR2 is SVGAGI (reference sequence). The CDR3: CASSYSREAEAFF. The CDR3, as DNA: TGTGCCAGCAGTTACTCCAGGGAGGCTGAAGCTTTCTTT.

The chain couples TRBV9 to TRBJ1-2, with a tentative D call TRBD1 (5 bases). Trimming removed 3 bases at V and 4 bases at J, with 16 bases between. The V gene's germline CDR1 is SGDLS and CDR2 YYNGEE. CDR3 size: 15 residues. The CDR3 reads CASSARTPNFYGYTF. The DNA for the CDR3 is TGTGCCAGCAGCGCCAGGACACCGAATTTCTATGGCTACACCTTC.